This record concerns one TCR beta chain sequence. The CDR3 consists of 14 residues. Germline trimming cut 0 bases from V and 8 bases from J; bases unmatched to any gene: 8. Germline CDR1 and CDR2: SQVTM and ANQGSEA. The sample belongs to a study of Ad26.COV2.S vaccination and SARS-CoV-2 variants. Documented treatment: some 20 received Ad26.COV2.S at low or high dose, single or two shots; 5 received placebo; per-sample allocation not given. Samples analyzed were those drawn on day 63 after the first vaccine or placebo injection. Generated by immunoSEQ multiplex PCR, the TCRdb table keeps only in-frame clones and is missing some. The sample includes 250,000 to 300,000 clones, around 87% of them seen just once.

The TCR was taken from a person between 18 and 65 years old who received the Ad26.COV2.S COVID-19 vaccine or a placebo. The V gene is TRBV29-1, the J gene TRBJ2-7; 9 bases align to TRBD1. The specimen was peripheral blood, collected in a trial of Ad26.COV2.S vaccine versus placebo. This CDR3 reads CSVEEGQGNNKQYF. Here the CDR3 DNA reads TGCAGCGTTGAAGAAGGACAGGGGAACAACAAGCAGTACTTC.